One T cell receptor beta chain is described in this entry. Its antigen is currently unknown. Sequencing was performed with immunoSEQ multiplex PCR; in TCRdb, only in-frame clones are kept and a portion is missing. Of some 6,200 clones in the sample, 70% to 90% were seen once. The data derive from a study of chemoradiotherapy in HPV16-positive cancers. Across the whole study: Candidate HPV-specific T-cell clones and common TCR motifs came from functional assays in a couple of HPV16-positive patients. Study conclusions and caveats: For HPV16-positive patients, expanding HPV-responsive T cells associated with longer recurrence-free survival. Only a couple of HPV16-positive patients supplied the functional HPV-specificity definition. Candidate HPV-specific clones and E7-related TCR motifs grew in tumor during treatment.

Trimming removed 2 bases at V and 3 bases at J, with 14 bases between. The CDR3 totals 16 residues. CDR1 is SGHNT and CDR2 is YYREEE in the germline V gene (reference sequence). The receptor comes from a human donor with HPV-associated anogenital cancer. The sample consisted of tumor tissue, taken from a patient who underwent chemoradiotherapy. This chain connects TRBV5-4 to TRBJ2-2; no clear D. This CDR3 reads CASSLDSRRDTGELFF. CDR3 DNA: TGTGCCAGCAGCTTAGATTCAAGGAGAGACACCGGGGAGCTGTTTTTT.